This entry is about one T cell receptor (beta chain). Profiled with immunoSEQ multiplex PCR; TCRdb holds only in-frame clones, not every one. The data contain 430,000 or so clones, 70% to 90% of them singletons. In terms of age and location, participants ranged from roughly 18 to 90 years and lived in approximately 26 US areas. Recovered Cohort 3 donors showed two negative PCRs, clearance, or symptom resolution. These data come from a study of blood T cell repertoires in COVID-19. The wider study: Nucleic acid was either cDNA or gDNA, and it came from T cells, B-cell-depleted T cells, or PBMCs.

CDR3 size: 13 residues. The ends were cut back, 10 bases at V and 8 bases at J, with 20 bases in the middle. From germline, CDR1 is MNHEY and CDR2 SVGAGI. The specimen sequenced was PBMCs or T cells enriched from blood (not recorded which). The chain carries TRBV6-5 and TRBJ1-2; D not certain. The clonotype originates from a woman aged 40 to 49 who had recovered from COVID-19. CDR3 loop: CATWPRSGRGYTF. The CDR3 nucleotides read TGTGCCACCTGGCCCCGAAGCGGACGGGGCTACACCTTC.